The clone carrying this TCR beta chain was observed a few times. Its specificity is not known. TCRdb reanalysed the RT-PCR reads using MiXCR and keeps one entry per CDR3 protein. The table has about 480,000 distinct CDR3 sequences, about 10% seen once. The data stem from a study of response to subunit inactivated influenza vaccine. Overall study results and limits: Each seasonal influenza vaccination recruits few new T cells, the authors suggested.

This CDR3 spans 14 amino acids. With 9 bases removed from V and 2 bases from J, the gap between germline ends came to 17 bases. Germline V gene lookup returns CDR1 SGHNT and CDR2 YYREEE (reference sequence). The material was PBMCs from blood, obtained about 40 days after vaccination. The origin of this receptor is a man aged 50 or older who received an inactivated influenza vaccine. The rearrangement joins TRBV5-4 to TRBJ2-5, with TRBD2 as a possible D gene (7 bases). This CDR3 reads CATKGGGLQETQYF. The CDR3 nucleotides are TGTGCCACAAAAGGAGGGGGACTACAAGAGACCCAGTACTTC.